Listed here are 23 T cell receptor beta chains from one sample, sequenced in a study of CXCR3-negative and CXCR3-positive naive CD8 T cells. UMI-labeled 5' RACE yielded the TRB cDNA libraries. TCRdb reprocessed the 5' RACE reads, with one entry per CDR3 protein and no DNA. Here the sample table reports tens of thousands of distinct CDR3 sequences. Material: naive CXCR3- CD8+ T cells from blood. The subset: CD45RO-CCR7+CD27+CD95- naive CD8+ T cells lacking CXCR3 (TNR3-). Receptors originate from a human donor in good health. Some clones in this sample may be carry-over from other donors' samples.

The chain couples TRBV6-4 to TRBJ2-1; absent DNA, TCRdb's TRBD2 call cannot be checked. The CDR3 has 14 amino acids. Germline CDR1 is MRHNA and CDR2 is SNTAGT. The chain's CDR3 is CASSDSAGGNEQFF.

V usage is TRBV14 and J usage is TRBJ2-1; absent DNA, TCRdb's TRBD2 call cannot be checked. The CDR3 spans 13 residues. Germline CDR1 and CDR2: SGHDN and FVKESK. Here the CDR3 reads CATRTSGSHEQFF.

The chain recombines TRBV7-9 with TRBJ2-7; TCRdb picks TRBD1, but there is no DNA to check that call. Germline V CDR1 and CDR2: SEHNR, FQNEAQ (reference sequence). The length of the CDR3 is 14 residues. The CDR3 reads CASSLPLKRDEQYF.

This chain joins TRBV29-1 and TRBJ1-1; lacking DNA, the TRBD1 call made by TCRdb goes unchecked. This CDR3 region has 14 residues. From germline, CDR1 is SQVTM and CDR2 ANQGSEA. The CDR3 region is CSVGGTGGSVEAFF.

The CDR3 reads CASSQAGERDYEQYF. The rearrangement uses TRBV14 and TRBJ2-7; TCRdb indicates TRBD2, and absent DNA this call remains unverified. The CDR3 runs to 15 residues. Germline CDR1 SGHDN, CDR2 FVKESK.

The J gene is TRBJ2-5, the V gene TRBV5-4; the D call from TCRdb, TRBD2, cannot be confirmed without DNA. The CDR3 has 16 amino acids. From germline, CDR1 is SGHNT and CDR2 YYREEE (reference sequence). CDR3 sequence reads: CASSSYSGRDQETQYF.

The gene calls are TRBV7-9 and TRBJ2-4. CDR3 length: 14 amino acids. CDR1 and CDR2 (germline): SEHNR, FQNEAQ (reference sequence). The CDR3 sequence: CASSLAGSKNIQYF.

The chain carries TRBV11-2 and TRBJ2-7; TCRdb proposes TRBD1, but this gene call is untestable without DNA. The CDR3 consists of 15 residues. CDR1 and CDR2 from the germline V gene are SGHAT and FQNNGV. CDR3 protein: CASSFAPGASYEQYF.

V is TRBV20-1 and J is TRBJ1-2; TCRdb's assignment of TRBD1 cannot be checked, as there is no DNA. Germline V CDR1 and CDR2: DFQATT, SNEGSKA (reference sequence). This CDR3 comprises 12 residues. The CDR3: CTAPIGDYGYTF.

This sequence joins TRBV25-1 and TRBJ1-2; TCRdb gives TRBD1 as the D gene, but with no DNA this cannot be confirmed. Germline V gene data show CDR1 as MGHDK and CDR2 as SYGVNS. The CDR3 has 17 amino acids. The CDR3: CASSDLSPTGGKYGYTF.

The chain uses TRBV25-1 and TRBJ2-7; as DNA is missing, the TRBD2 call by TCRdb cannot be tested. The CDR3 has 14 residues. Germline V gene sequence: CDR1 MGHDK, CDR2 SYGVNS. CDR3 protein: CASSEPGLVYEQYF.

V and J are TRBV4-1 and TRBJ2-7; the D call of TRBD1 rests on TCRdb alone, since no DNA is present to check it. The CDR3 totals 15 residues. Per the germline V gene, CDR1 is MGHRA and CDR2 is YSYEKL. CDR3 residues: CASSQDGQPYYEQYF.

This chain uses TRBV23-1 with TRBJ2-3; without DNA, the TCRdb call of TRBD1 cannot be checked. TRBV23-1 falls under the ORF class, with uncertain function. The CDR3 spans 17 residues. The CDR3 is CASSQSETGTRTDTQYF.

The rearrangement links TRBV29-1 to TRBJ2-7; TCRdb calls TRBD1, which cannot be checked without DNA. The germline V gene has CDR1 SQVTM and CDR2 ANQGSEA. The CDR3 runs 12 residues. The CDR3 here is CSGTGTDYEQYF.

This chain uses TRBV7-9 with TRBJ2-5; as DNA is missing, the TRBD1 call by TCRdb cannot be tested. CDR3 length: 17 residues. Germline V gene sequence: CDR1 SEHNR, CDR2 FQNEAQ (reference sequence). The chain's CDR3 is CASSDTGTGYPQETQYF. Based on the CDR3 plus reference TRBV7-9 and TRBJ2-5, the full variable domain is DTGVSQNPRHKITKRGQNVTFRCDPISEHNRLYWYRQTLGQGPEFLTYFQNEAQLEKSRLLSDRFSAERPKGSFSTLEIQRTEQGDSAMYLCASSDTGTGYPQETQYFGPGTRLLVL.

CDR3 in amino acids: CASSLEQGAKNTEAFF. V gene TRBV7-9 combines with J gene TRBJ1-1; TCRdb selects TRBD1, and the lack of DNA leaves this call unchecked. The CDR3 runs to 16 residues. From germline, CDR1 is SEHNR and CDR2 FQNEAQ (reference sequence).

This chain joins TRBV4-3 and TRBJ2-2; TCRdb's D gene call, TRBD2, goes unchecked for lack of DNA. The CDR3 extends over 17 amino acids. Germline values: CDR1 LGHNA, CDR2 YSLEER. The CDR3 region is CASSQKRGVPNTGELFF.

This chain connects TRBV5-1 to TRBJ1-1; the TRBD1 assignment by TCRdb is unverifiable without DNA. This CDR3 is built from 16 residues. Germline CDR1 SGHRS, CDR2 YFSETQ. The CDR3 sequence is CASSLNGALMNTEAFF. The full variable domain, completed using reference TRBV5-1 and TRBJ1-1, is KAGVTQTPRYLIKTRGQQVTLSCSPISGHRSVSWYQQTPGQGLQFLFEYFSETQRNKGNFPGRFSGRQFSNSRSEMNVSTLELGDSALYLCASSLNGALMNTEAFFGQGTRLTVV.

The chain uses TRBV6-6 and TRBJ2-3; TCRdb's assignment of TRBD1 cannot be checked, as there is no DNA. CDR3 length: 17 residues. The germline V gene encodes CDR1 MNHNY and CDR2 SVGAGI (reference sequence). The CDR3 here is CASSYGGSAGRLDTQYF.

The chain is built from TRBV6-5 and TRBJ1-1; TCRdb's D gene call, TRBD1, goes unchecked for lack of DNA. CDR1 is MNHEY and CDR2 is SVGAGI in the germline V gene. The length of the CDR3 is 18 residues. The chain's CDR3 is CASSLYPGQGFEGTEAFF.

The J gene is TRBJ2-5, the V gene TRBV7-3; TCRdb names TRBD2, which stays unverified in the absence of DNA. Germline values: CDR1 SGHTA, CDR2 FQGTGA. The CDR3 totals 15 residues. CDR3: CASSPLAGYQETQYF. Using reference TRBV7-3 and TRBJ2-5 for the parts outside the CDR3, the full variable domain is GAGVSQTPSNKVTEKGKYVELRCDPISGHTALYWYRQSLGQGPEFLIYFQGTGAADDSGLPNDRFFAVRPEGSVSTLKIQRTERGDSAVYLCASSPLAGYQETQYFGPGTRLLVL.

V usage is TRBV7-7 and J usage is TRBJ2-5; the TRBD1 assignment by TCRdb is unverifiable without DNA. Germline V CDR1 and CDR2: SSHAT, FNYEAQ (reference sequence). The length of the CDR3 is 16 residues. The CDR3 is CASSLDQGAGKETQYF.

The rearrangement uses TRBV7-9 and TRBJ2-2; TCRdb returns TRBD1, unconfirmable since there is no DNA. The germline CDR1 and CDR2 sequences are SEHNR and FQNEAQ (reference sequence). The CDR3 sequence is 19 residues long. The chain's CDR3 is CASSFPGQGRTASTGELFF. The entire variable domain, with the rest obtained from reference TRBV7-9 and TRBJ2-2, is as follows: DTGVSQNPRHKITKRGQNVTFRCDPISEHNRLYWYRQTLGQGPEFLTYFQNEAQLEKSRLLSDRFSAERPKGSFSTLEIQRTEQGDSAMYLCASSFPGQGRTASTGELFFGEGSRLTVL.